This entry concerns a single T cell receptor beta chain. Germline values: CDR1 MDHEN, CDR2 SYDVKM. This CDR3 is 18 amino acids long. After removal of 4 bases from V and 6 bases from J, the junction contained 16 bases not matched to a gene. Sequencing was performed with immunoSEQ multiplex PCR; in TCRdb, only in-frame clones are kept and a portion is missing. The data hold about 57,000 clones, with approximately 90% observed a single time. The sample comes from a study of T cell changes during pregnancy in multiple sclerosis. The sequence was collected from a female donor in good health, enrolled as a control in a pregnancy study. This specimen was peripheral blood, taken after pregnancy. V is TRBV28 and J is TRBJ1-1; 11 positions match TRBD1. The CDR3 region has the DNA TGTGCCAGCAGTTCCTCCGGGACAGGGGGGCCTCAAAGAGCTGAAGCTTTCTTT. Protein sequence: CASSSSGTGGPQRAEAFF.